This TCR beta chain was profiled in a study of T cells in Graves' hyperthyroidism and ophthalmopathy (dated by TCRdb to about 2019). With regard to the full study: Peripheral blood was sampled at the time of initial diagnosis, prior to any treatment. To identify distinguishing TCR V-J signatures, a discovery cohort of roughly 100 patients was used, comprising 43 with Graves' ophthalmopathy and 57 with stable Graves' hyperthyroidism. Prospective prediction of ophthalmopathy was tested in an independent validation cohort of approximately 19 hyperthyroidism patients and 17 patients who later progressed to ophthalmopathy. The 95 to 100 discovery patients were randomly split 7:3 into training and test sets. Thyroid tissue and blood T-cell repertoires from more than 5 Graves' hyperthyroidism patients were also compared in the study. Once sampling was done, hyperthyroidism patients were given methimazole at a starting dose of 30 mg daily, whereas ophthalmopathy patients were given high-dose intravenous methylprednisolone. According to the paper, TCR Vbeta CDR3 sequencing was carried out on more than 120 peripheral blood samples, which came from over 40 ophthalmopathy, 80 or so hyperthyroidism and roughly 17 progressor patients.

The TCR beta CDR3 regions were amplified from RNA transcripts. A first-round RT-PCR of the TCR CDR3 used the HTBI primer set with the Qiagen OneStep RT-PCR kit. A second multiplex PCR round built the libraries, followed by size selection and purification. The libraries were sequenced on an Illumina HiSeq2000 using paired-end 100 bp reads. As for the authors' bioinformatics: SOAPnuke was used to process the raw data, removing reads that contained adapters or uncalled bases, had a mean Phred below 15, or lacked an exact match to the constant primer or identifier. High-quality paired reads were merged using COPE v1.2.5, and each unique nucleotide sequence was defined as a clonotype. MiTCR v1.1 was used to align clonotypes to the IMGT TRBV, TRBD and TRBJ reference segments. Only V-J combinations with frequency above 0.0001, covering 98% to 99.2% of repertoires, were analysed. The TCS score was defined as F50 (clonal expansion) divided by E x V (chaos), with BLOSUM62-based TCRdist calculated between CDR3 peptides within each V-J. Welch's t-statistics and random forest reduced approximately 520 V-J features to some 14, which were used in a naive Bayes classifier (R e1071). Using fastp trimming at Q25 and MiXCR clonotype assembly, TCRdb reanalyzed the public sequencing data and kept in-frame beta chains. Rows with one shared CDR3 protein collapse into an entry with the most common genes and DNA. TCRdb's processing, not the study's, gives the V and J calls here. The sample table contains hundreds of thousands of distinct CDR3 sequences; only one count was recorded for roughly 15% of them. Approximately 13% of the sample is taken by the ten largest.

General study outcomes and caveats: No statistical method was used to set the sample size in advance, and investigators knew the group allocation. In validation, progression to ophthalmopathy was predicted by the model with around 71% sensitivity and roughly 76% specificity, a median of approximately 6.5 months before onset. Most expanded thyroid clonotypes (frequency above 0.001) were also detected in blood, a finding suggesting that blood repertoires may reflect thyroid immune responses. A model built on a 13 V-J signature distinguished ophthalmopathy from stable hyperthyroidism, reaching roughly 88% sensitivity and about 81% specificity in cross-validation and 80%/75% in testing.

Sequences SGHAT (CDR1) and FQNNGV (CDR2) are obtained from the germline V gene. V is pruned by 3 bases and J by 7 bases, leaving 3 bases of the junction without a gene match. Taken from cysteine to phenylalanine, the CDR3 has 13 residues. The DNA shown is the 39-base CDR3, in frame from base 1. Ophthalmopathy patients had moderately to severely active disease, with a Clinical Activity Score of 3 or more, a NOSPECS grade of 4 or more, and a disease duration of less than 3 months. The study excluded patients with uncontrolled infections, other autoimmune diseases, pregnancy or lactation. Diagnoses were based on clinical symptoms, serum thyroxine and TRAb, thyroid ultrasound and orbital computed tomography. PBMCs were separated from roughly 9.3 ml of fresh peripheral blood using Ficoll-Paque density gradient centrifugation. Total RNA was extracted using Trizol reagent, and RNA quality was assessed on an Agilent 2100 Bioanalyzer.

A note on this clonotype: Its binding antigen is unknown. It has no much larger one-base neighbor in the sample; base qualities were not kept.

Sample: blood. This sequence originates from a man younger than 30 with Graves' ophthalmopathy. In this chain, TRBV11-2 is recombined with TRBJ1-2; 9 bases in the middle match TRBD1. The bases are TGTGCCAGCAGCTTTACAGGGGGCGCTGGCTACACCTTC. Its translation reads: CASSFTGGAGYTF.